The present entry profiles one TCR beta chain with its context. This sample stems from a study of cytomegalovirus exposure and HLA in healthy donors. The CDR3 is 16 amino acids. Trimming removed 0 bases from V and 0 bases from J, with 9 bases in between. The study ran its PCR with 60 Vbeta and 13 Jbeta primers. TCRdb's copy holds only in-frame clones and misses some; the assay was immunoSEQ multiplex PCR. Recorded for this sample: 60,000 to 100,000 clones. The rearrangement links TRBV23-1 to TRBJ1-5, with D hard to call. TRBV23-1 is identified as an open reading frame with a role that is uncertain. This TCR derives from a man in his thirties or forties in good health and CMV-seronegative. Sequenced material: PBMCs. CDR3 sequence (DNA): TGCGCCAGCAGTCAATCGAACGGGTATAGCAATCAGCCCCAGCATTTT. Translating it yields CASSQSNGYSNQPQHF.